A single TCR beta chain is shown here with its context. Its target is unknown. The data belong to a study of shared clonotypes between healthy human individuals. At the level of the study: The people who gave samples were a couple of women and a few men aged 18 to 49.

After removal of 5 bases from V and 5 bases from J, the junction contained 7 bases not matched to a gene. Germline loops: CDR1 SGHRS, CDR2 YFSETQ. This CDR3 has 15 amino acids. Findings and caveats of the study: A reduction in generation probabilities was seen for non-shared clonotypes relative to those shared by all four donors.

Libraries were prepared by immunoSEQ multiplex PCR; TCRdb keeps only in-frame clonotypes and omits some of them. Of about 380,000 clones listed, 90% to 98% are singletons. CCR7-negative CD45RA+ TemRA cells were combined with CD45RO+ cells to form CD8 memory. The chain couples TRBV5-1 to TRBJ2-3; 11 bases agree with TRBD1. The clonotype originates from a man aged 25 to 40 in good health. The sample comprised memory CD8+ T cells sorted from blood. Subset meaning: CD45RO+ cells pooled with CCR7-negative TemRA cells. The CDR3 region is CASSFGQGARDTQYF. In DNA, the CDR3 is TGCGCCAGCAGTTTCGGACAGGGGGCGCGAGATACGCAGTATTTT.